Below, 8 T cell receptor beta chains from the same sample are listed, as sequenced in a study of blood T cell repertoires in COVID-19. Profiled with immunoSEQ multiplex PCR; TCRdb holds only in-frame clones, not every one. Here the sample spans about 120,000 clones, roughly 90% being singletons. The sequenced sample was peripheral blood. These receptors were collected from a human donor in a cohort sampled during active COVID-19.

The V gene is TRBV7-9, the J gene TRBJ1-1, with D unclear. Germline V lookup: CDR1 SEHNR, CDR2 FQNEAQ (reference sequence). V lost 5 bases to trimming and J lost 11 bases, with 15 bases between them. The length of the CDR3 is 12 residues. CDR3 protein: CASSIDLNWAFF. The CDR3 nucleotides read TGTGCCAGCAGCATAGACCTAAATTGGGCTTTCTTT.

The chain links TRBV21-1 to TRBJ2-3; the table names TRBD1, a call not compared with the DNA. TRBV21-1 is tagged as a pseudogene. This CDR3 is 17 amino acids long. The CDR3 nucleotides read TGTGCCAGCAGCAAAGGGACAGGGGGCGCGTGCACAGATACGCAGTATTTT. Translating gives CASSKGTGGACTDTQYF.

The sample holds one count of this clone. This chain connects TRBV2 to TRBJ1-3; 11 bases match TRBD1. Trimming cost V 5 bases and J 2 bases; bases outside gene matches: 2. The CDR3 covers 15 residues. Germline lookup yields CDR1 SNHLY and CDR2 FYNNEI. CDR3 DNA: TGTGCCAGCAGTTTGGGACAGGGGGCTGGAAACACCATATATTTT. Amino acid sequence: CASSLGQGAGNTIYF.

Here the CDR3 DNA reads TGTGCCAGCAGCCCCTCCTTCGGTCGCTCCTTACTAGCGGGAGAAGAGCAGTACTTC. Residues: CASSPSFGRSLLAGEEQYF. The chain combines TRBV7-2 with TRBJ2-7; 11 bases match TRBD2. V was clipped by 5 bases and J by 7 bases; unmatched bases: 22. This CDR3 has 19 residues. Per the germline V gene, CDR1 is SGHTA and CDR2 is FQGNSA. Looking up the rest from reference TRBV7-2 and TRBJ2-7 gives the full variable domain: GAGVSQSPSNKVTEKGKDVELRCDPISGHTALYWYRQSLGQGLEFLIYFQGNSAPDKSGLPSDRFSAERTGGSVSTLTIQRTQQEDSAVYLCASSPSFGRSLLAGEEQYFGPGTRLTVT.

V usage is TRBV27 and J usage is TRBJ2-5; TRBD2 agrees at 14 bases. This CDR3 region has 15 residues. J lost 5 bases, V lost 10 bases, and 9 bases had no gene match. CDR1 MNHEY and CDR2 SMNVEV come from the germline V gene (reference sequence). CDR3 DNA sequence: TGTGCCACCTGGGGGACTAGCGGGAGTTTGGAGACCCAGTACTTC. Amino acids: CATWGTSGSLETQYF.

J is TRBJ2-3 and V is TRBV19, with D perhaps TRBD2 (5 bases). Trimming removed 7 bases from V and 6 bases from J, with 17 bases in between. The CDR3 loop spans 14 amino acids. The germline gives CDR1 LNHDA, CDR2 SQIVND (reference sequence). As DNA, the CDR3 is TGTGCCAGTACGCGCCAAGGGTCGGGGGATACGCAGTATTTT. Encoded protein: CASTRQGSGDTQYF.

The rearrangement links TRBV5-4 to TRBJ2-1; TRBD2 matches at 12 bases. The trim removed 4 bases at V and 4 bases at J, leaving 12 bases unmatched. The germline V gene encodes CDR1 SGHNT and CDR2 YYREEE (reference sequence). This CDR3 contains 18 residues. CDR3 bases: TGTGCCAGCAGCGCTGGCGCCCAACTAGCGGGGGGTTACAATGAGCAGTTCTTC. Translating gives CASSAGAQLAGGYNEQFF.

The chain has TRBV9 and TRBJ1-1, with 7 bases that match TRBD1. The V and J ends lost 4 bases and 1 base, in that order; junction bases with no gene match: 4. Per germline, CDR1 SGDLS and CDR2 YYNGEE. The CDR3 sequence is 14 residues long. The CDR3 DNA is TGTGCCAGCAGCATGGGACAGAGGAACACTGAAGCTTTCTTT. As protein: CASSMGQRNTEAFF.